The 13 T cell receptor beta chains below come from one sample, sequenced in a study of cytomegalovirus exposure and HLA in healthy donors. Generated by immunoSEQ multiplex PCR, the TCRdb table keeps only in-frame clones and is missing some. The table includes 130,000 to 150,000 clones, over 80% detected once. Sequenced input: PBMCs. These receptors were obtained from a man aged 18 to 35 in good health and CMV-seropositive.

The rearrangement uses TRBV9 and TRBJ2-1; 7 bases are a match to TRBD2. This CDR3 region has 16 residues. CDR1 and CDR2 from the germline V gene are SGDLS and YYNGEE. V lost 0 bases, J lost 4 bases, and 7 bases stayed unmatched. CDR3 in amino acids: CASSVGDGGGYNEQFF. DNA of the CDR3: TGTGCCAGCAGCGTAGGAGATGGCGGGGGATACAATGAGCAGTTCTTC.

The J gene is TRBJ2-3, the V gene TRBV30, with a possible D match to TRBD2 (6 bases). Trimming stripped 0 bases from V and 4 bases from J, with 14 bases between. Germline assignment: CDR1 GTSNPN and CDR2 SVGIG (reference sequence). The CDR3 has 15 amino acids. CDR3 sequence: CAWSVLGGEADTQYF. For the CDR3, the DNA is TGTGCCTGGAGTGTACTCGGGGGAGAGGCAGATACGCAGTATTTT.

The chain employs TRBV5-4 and TRBJ2-7; 8 bases map to TRBD1. The CDR3 is 15 amino acids. The J segment lost 4 bases and the V segment lost 4 bases, leaving 10 bases of the junction unmatched. Germline lookup yields CDR1 SGHNT and CDR2 YYREEE (reference sequence). CDR3: CASSPQLGQVYEQYF. CDR3 coding DNA: TGTGCCAGCAGCCCGCAGTTGGGACAGGTGTACGAGCAGTACTTC.

This clone was seen more than once but under ten times. The rearrangement uses TRBV27 and TRBJ2-2, with unresolved D. Per germline, CDR1 MNHEY and CDR2 SMNVEV (reference sequence). The CDR3 covers 14 residues. V was cut by 2 bases and J by 5 bases, with 9 bases left in between. The CDR3: CASSLTRFTGELFF. CDR3 DNA sequence: TGTGCCAGCAGTTTAACCAGGTTTACCGGGGAGCTGTTTTTT.

The chain has TRBV5-8 and TRBJ2-7; TRBD1 aligns across 7 bases. This CDR3 comprises 14 residues. Germline V gene data show CDR1 as SGHTS and CDR2 as YDEGEE. Trimming took 4 bases from V and 0 from J; bases not matched to a gene: 4. CDR3: CASSTGQASYEQYF. CDR3 nucleotide sequence: TGTGCCAGCAGCACCGGACAGGCCTCCTACGAGCAGTACTTC.

The rearrangement joins TRBV28 to TRBJ2-3; TRBD2 might be the D (6 bases). Looked up from germline, CDR1 is MDHEN and CDR2 is SYDVKM. CDR3 length equals 15 residues. V was pared by 4 bases and J by 3 bases, with 14 bases between. CDR3 in amino acids: CASSSPTSLTDTQYF. DNA of the CDR3: TGTGCCAGCAGTTCGCCGACTAGTTTGACAGATACGCAGTATTTT.

The chain employs TRBV5-1 and TRBJ1-1; no definite D call. Trimming cost V 0 bases and J 8 bases, with 8 bases left between them. CDR1 SGHRS and CDR2 YFSETQ come from the germline V gene. The CDR3 runs to 12 residues. In DNA form, the CDR3 reads TGCGCCAGCAGCTTGGGAGCGGACGAAGCTTTCTTT. This translates into CASSLGADEAFF.

CDR3: CASSLMGTGPREQYF. DNA of the CDR3: TGTGCCAGCAGCTTAATGGGGACAGGGCCTCGCGAGCAGTACTTC. The V call is TRBV13, the J call TRBJ2-7; 9 bases match TRBD1. This CDR3 has 15 residues. The germline V gene has CDR1 PRHDT and CDR2 FYEKMQ (reference sequence). J gave up 6 bases and V 2 bases, and 8 bases lay outside the gene matches. Filled out from reference TRBV13 and TRBJ2-7, the complete variable domain reads AAGVIQSPRHLIKEKRETATLKCYPIPRHDTVYWYQQGPGQDPQFLISFYEKMQSDKGSIPDRFSAQQFSDYHSELNMSSLELGDSALYFCASSLMGTGPREQYFGPGTRLTVT.

This chain connects TRBV9 to TRBJ2-1; 8 bases fit TRBD2. Unmatched junction bases numbered 4, after V lost 4 bases and J lost 4 bases. Per germline, CDR1 SGDLS and CDR2 YYNGEE. The CDR3 is 14 residues long. The CDR3 is CASSTTSGYNEQFF. In nucleotides, the CDR3 is TGTGCCAGCAGCACCACTAGCGGTTACAATGAGCAGTTCTTC.

This clone was counted once. The chain joins TRBV9 to TRBJ1-2, with TRBD1 matching over 7 bases. With 0 bases clipped from V and 7 bases from J, the junction kept 9 bases outside the gene matches. Per the germline V gene, CDR1 is SGDLS and CDR2 is YYNGEE. The CDR3 runs 15 residues. The chain's CDR3 is CASSVGATGQGGYTF. CDR3 nucleotides: TGTGCCAGCAGCGTAGGAGCGACAGGGCAGGGTGGCTACACCTTC.

The V gene is TRBV4-1, the J gene TRBJ2-3; 8 nucleotides line up with TRBD1. CDR1 is MGHRA, CDR2 YSYEKL, per germline. V lost 0 bases to trimming and J lost 9 bases; unmatched junction nucleotides: 11. This CDR3 region has 16 residues. The CDR3 sequence: CASSQEADRVPGTQYF. For the CDR3, the DNA is TGCGCCAGCAGCCAAGAAGCGGACAGGGTCCCTGGGACGCAGTATTTT.

The rearrangement links TRBV28 to TRBJ1-2, with TRBD1 identical over 9 bases. In germline, CDR1 is MDHEN, CDR2 SYDVKM. The CDR3 has 15 amino acids. Trimming cost V 5 bases and J 3 bases; bases outside gene matches: 7. The CDR3 here is CASSTGTGLYYGYTF. DNA of the CDR3: TGTGCCAGCAGTACCGGGACAGGGCTTTACTATGGCTACACCTTC.

The CDR3 loop reads CASSVNPGLAGGPSYEQYF. In nucleotides, the CDR3 is TGTGCCAGCAGCGTAAATCCGGGACTAGCGGGAGGGCCCTCCTACGAGCAGTACTTC. The chain uses TRBV11-1 and TRBJ2-7; 16 nucleotides line up with TRBD2. V was clipped by 5 bases and J by 0 bases; unmatched bases: 10. Germline-derived CDR1 and CDR2 are SGHAT and FQDESV (reference sequence). The CDR3 loop spans 19 amino acids.